Given below is one T cell receptor beta chain in context. Its antigen is not identified. The source of the sample is a study of T cells in Graves' hyperthyroidism and ophthalmopathy. Researchers amplified the TCR beta CDR3 regions from RNA transcripts. In the first-round RT-PCR of the TCR CDR3, the HTBI primer set was used. TCRdb re-called the multiplex PCR reads with MiXCR, one entry per CDR3 protein. The sample yields about 640,000 distinct CDR3 sequences, less than 25% seen once. CDR1 is MNHEY and CDR2 is SVGEGT in the germline V gene. The CDR3 length is 15 residues. Trimming cost V 6 bases and J 7 bases; bases outside gene matches: 14. General study results and limits: Ophthalmopathy was told apart from stable hyperthyroidism by a 13 V-J model.

Orbital computed tomography and thyroid ultrasound, together with serum TRAb and thyroxine and clinical symptoms, were used for diagnoses. The specimen sequenced was blood. This TCR was recovered from a man aged 25-45 years with Graves' ophthalmopathy. The V and J genes are TRBV6-2 or TRBV6-3 and TRBJ1-1, with 7 bases that match TRBD1. The CDR3 coding sequence is TGTGCCAGCAGCGGACAGGTTGGGGGCATGCATGAAGCTTTCTTT. Its protein product is CASSGQVGGMHEAFF.